This T cell receptor beta chain was retrieved from a study of technical replicates of blood from several donors. Sequencing used immunoSEQ multiplex PCR; TCRdb keeps in-frame clones, though not all of them. The sample consists of some 70,000 clones, approximately 90% of them appearing once. This CDR3 is built from 15 residues. The germline gives CDR1 LGHNT, CDR2 FRNRAP. V lost 6 bases, J lost 4 bases, and 10 bases stayed unmatched. The chain uses TRBV12-5 and TRBJ1-2; TRBD1 matches at 8 bases. The receptor was isolated from a human donor in good health. Some clones in this sample may be carry-over from other donors' samples. The sequencing input was PBMCs. CDR3 nucleotide sequence: TGTGCTAGTGGACTACAACAGGGGGTCGTCTATGGCTACACCTTC. Translated: CASGLQQGVVYGYTF.